The rows below give T cell receptor beta chains drawn from one sample of a study of response to subunit inactivated influenza vaccine. TCRdb re-called the RT-PCR reads through MiXCR, storing one row per CDR3 protein. The repertoire holds about 540,000 distinct CDR3 sequences, with around 21% as singletons. These same records also appear under a second study, on T cells expressing NK-cell markers.

The material sequenced was CD4+ T cells sorted from PBMCs, taken about 13 days after vaccination. Receptor source: a man between 45 and 60 years old who received an inactivated influenza vaccine. Both conserved end residues are part of each CDR3. Each record gives: V gene, CDR3 protein.

v_gene: TRBV20-1; CDR3aa: CSAPGTANTGELFF
v_gene: TRBV29-1; CDR3aa: CSVVSGGGTEAFF
v_gene: TRBV12-3/TRBV12-4; CDR3aa: CASSLGVEQYF
v_gene: TRBV3-1; CDR3aa: CASRNTGTLNTEAFF
v_gene: TRBV29-1; CDR3aa: CSVGWALRGGSRETQYF
v_gene: TRBV25-1; CDR3aa: CASRGTSRVDTQYF
v_gene: TRBV6-5; CDR3aa: CASSFPGQGHEQYF
v_gene: TRBV20-1; CDR3aa: CSARTRDRVEEKLFF
v_gene: TRBV2; CDR3aa: CASISRGGGTEAFF
v_gene: TRBV6-1; CDR3aa: CASCRGIGQPQHF
v_gene: TRBV6-5; CDR3aa: CASSYSGMFRYGYTF
v_gene: TRBV20-1; CDR3aa: CSARGQGPNYEQYF
v_gene: TRBV3-1; CDR3aa: CASSQPNEKLFF
v_gene: TRBV28; CDR3aa: CASSSSSGRTYEQYF
v_gene: TRBV5-1; CDR3aa: CASSSSFRDRVAQETQYF
v_gene: TRBV6-5; CDR3aa: CASSYSLDVYSYEQYF
v_gene: TRBV6-1; CDR3aa: CASSEGQGVGVDSPLHF
v_gene: TRBV20-1; CDR3aa: CSAIRGQGDTEAFF
v_gene: TRBV6-4; CDR3aa: CASSDMSGSDEQFF
v_gene: TRBV5-1; CDR3aa: CASSEVSSGSGADTQYF
v_gene: TRBV27; CDR3aa: CASGQGLNEQYF
v_gene: TRBV12-3/TRBV12-4; CDR3aa: CASILPFARTSFYNEQFF
v_gene: TRBV20-1; CDR3aa: CSARSLPGQGVDIQYF
v_gene: TRBV6-1; CDR3aa: CASRRLAGGYEQYF
v_gene: TRBV6-2/TRBV6-3; CDR3aa: CASTNPTGSYEQYF
v_gene: TRBV2; CDR3aa: CASMEGRGSVNTGELFF
v_gene: TRBV5-6; CDR3aa: CASSTLGTKNTEAFF
v_gene: TRBV21-1; CDR3aa: CASSRSEPGIGNQPQHF
v_gene: TRBV7-2; CDR3aa: CASSLRDQPQHF
v_gene: TRBV5-5; CDR3aa: CASSSPRGGRTDTQYF
v_gene: TRBV6-5; CDR3aa: CASSYSIGTGQETQYF
v_gene: TRBV5-1; CDR3aa: CASSLQGQTLQETQYF
v_gene: TRBV10-3; CDR3aa: CAISGGLAGGTDTQYF
v_gene: TRBV7-3; CDR3aa: CASSGGLATYNEQFF
v_gene: TRBV4-2; CDR3aa: CASSPQAGGRGDTQYF
v_gene: TRBV3-1; CDR3aa: CASSQGTSAGTQYF
v_gene: TRBV20-1; CDR3aa: CSASESGRRNTGELFF
v_gene: TRBV7-9; CDR3aa: CASSVAGGYNEQFF
v_gene: TRBV5-5; CDR3aa: CASSLVGGAETQYF
v_gene: TRBV6-1; CDR3aa: CASRGVGITYEQYF
v_gene: TRBV5-1; CDR3aa: CASSLDGDRNQPQHF
v_gene: TRBV5-1; CDR3aa: CASSTGQIYNEQFF
v_gene: TRBV20-1; CDR3aa: CSAVREGNYGYTF
v_gene: TRBV4-3; CDR3aa: CASSPTAGNQPQHF
v_gene: TRBV3-1; CDR3aa: CASSQDPGGRYEQYF
v_gene: TRBV12-3/TRBV12-4; CDR3aa: CASSHPGETNEQFF
v_gene: TRBV5-5; CDR3aa: CASSLDKGSYNEQFF
v_gene: TRBV6-2/TRBV6-3; CDR3aa: CASSYEATRPGTQYF
v_gene: TRBV27; CDR3aa: CASRTRQGGQPQHF
v_gene: TRBV3-1; CDR3aa: CASSFHRANTEAFF
v_gene: TRBV7-2; CDR3aa: CASRWAVSYNEQFF
v_gene: TRBV6-5; CDR3aa: CASSYLQFNEKLFF
v_gene: TRBV20-1; CDR3aa: CSHLGIVQTQYF
v_gene: TRBV20-1; CDR3aa: CSASSRLAGVNSYNEQFF
v_gene: TRBV14; CDR3aa: CASSQVGGRAREQFF